The 26 T cell receptor beta chains listed next were all sequenced from one sample in a study of CD8+ T cells in alopecia areata. Sequencing used cDNA as its template, made by extracting RNA and reverse transcribing it. TCRdb's table, derived via immunoSEQ multiplex PCR, lists solely in-frame clones and lacks some. The table lists around 100,000 clones, 55% of them singletons, with around 8.8% in the top ten. Sequencing was performed on CD4+ T cells sorted from blood. The receptors were sampled from a human donor in good health.

The chain links TRBV6-5 to TRBJ2-4; D tentatively reads TRBD1 or TRBD2 (5 bases each). Trimming cost V 5 bases and J 2 bases, with 7 bases left between them. The length of the CDR3 is 13 residues. Germline V CDR1 and CDR2: MNHEY, SVGAGI. DNA for the CDR3: TGTGCCAGCAGTGAGGGGCCCAAAAACATTCAGTACTTC. Translation gives CASSEGPKNIQYF.

This clone appeared a few times. The V gene is TRBV23-1, the J gene TRBJ1-6, with D unclear. TRBV23-1 is treated as an ORF (open reading frame) with a function not yet certain. This CDR3 is 17 amino acids long. V lost 0 bases to trimming and J lost 7 bases, with 16 bases between them. CDR3 bases: TGCGCCAGCAGTCAATCGGGCGGGGTCGAAAGAAATTCACCCCTCCACTTT. It is translated as CASSQSGGVERNSPLHF.

The chain links TRBV7-2 to TRBJ2-7, with TRBD2 matching over 12 bases. The CDR3 length is 15 residues. CDR1 SGHTA and CDR2 FQGNSA come from the germline V gene. Trimming removed 1 base from V and 4 bases from J; junction bases left unmatched: 2. The CDR3 coding sequence is TGTGCCAGCAGCTTAGTAGGGACTAGCGGGTACGAGCAGTACTTC. Translation: CASSLVGTSGYEQYF.

V usage is TRBV7-2 and J usage is TRBJ1-2; 7 bases agree with TRBD1. The CDR3 sequence is 14 residues long. Trimming at V came to 1 base and at J to 5 bases, leaving 4 bases not matched to a gene. CDR1 and CDR2 (germline): SGHTA, FQGNSA. The CDR3 coding sequence is TGTGCCAGCAGCTTAGACAGGGGAAAGTATGGCTACACCTTC. Translation: CASSLDRGKYGYTF.

This clone appeared a few times. CDR3: CASILSGGTYNEQFF. Here the CDR3 DNA reads TGTGCCAGCATCCTAAGCGGGGGAACCTACAATGAGCAGTTCTTC. This rearrangement joins TRBV5-6 to TRBJ2-1; 8 bases are a match to TRBD2. V lost 6 bases, J lost 2 bases, and 7 bases stayed unmatched. The CDR3 is 15 amino acids. CDR1 SGHDT and CDR2 YYEEEE come from the germline V gene.

This clone came up a few times. The CDR3 spells CASSLYVTGYGYTF. CDR3 sequence (DNA): TGTGCCAGCAGCCTGTATGTGACGGGCTATGGCTACACCTTC. The rearrangement joins TRBV5-6 to TRBJ1-2; D remains ambiguous. Germline V gene lookup returns CDR1 SGHDT and CDR2 YYEEEE. With 4 bases removed from V and 4 bases from J, the gap between germline ends came to 14 bases. CDR3 length equals 14 residues.

This rearrangement joins TRBV15 to TRBJ2-1; D gene unclear. Trimming removed 1 base from V and 7 bases from J, with 11 bases in between. The CDR3 length is 14 residues. Germline CDR1 and CDR2: LNHNV and YYDKDF (reference sequence). CDR3 residues: CATSRGRQPNEQFF. As DNA, the CDR3 is TGTGCCACCAGCAGAGGTCGGCAACCAAATGAGCAGTTCTTC.

V is TRBV30 and J is TRBJ1-1, with no clear D. The germline gives CDR1 GTSNPN, CDR2 SVGIG (reference sequence). The CDR3 has 13 amino acids. V was cut by 1 base and J by 7 bases, with 13 bases left in between. This CDR3 reads CAWSGQIGVEAFF. CDR3 coding DNA: TGTGCCTGGAGTGGACAAATTGGGGTTGAAGCTTTCTTT.

This clone appeared a few times. The chain joins TRBV7-9 to TRBJ1-2, with 7 positions matching TRBD1. The length of the CDR3 is 14 residues. Unmatched junction bases numbered 11, after V lost 5 bases and J lost 8 bases. Germline CDR1 and CDR2: SEHNR and FQNEAQ (reference sequence). CDR3 in DNA: TGTGCCAGCAGCGCCCCGACAGGGCTTCGCGGCTACACCTTC. Protein product: CASSAPTGLRGYTF.

The gene calls are TRBV14 and TRBJ1-1; maybe TRBD1 (5 bases). CDR3 size: 13 residues. CDR1 and CDR2 from the germline V gene are SGHDN and FVKESK. V was trimmed by 7 bases and J by 4 bases, leaving 13 bases between them. CDR3 nucleotides: TGTGCCAGCAAAAACAGGTTCGGCACTGAAGCTTTCTTT. As protein: CASKNRFGTEAFF.

Turning to this clone: Relative to the germline gene, one junction end is altered; a read error may explain this. The rearrangement uses TRBV4-1 and TRBJ2-7; D uncertain. Germline loops: CDR1 MGHRA, CDR2 YSYEKL. The CDR3 runs to 15 residues. DNA of the CDR3: TGTGCCAGCAGCCAAGTCCCCAGTCAGGACTACGAGCAGTACTTC. Protein: CASSQVPSQDYEQYF.

The rearrangement links TRBV9 to TRBJ2-2; D is uncertain. This CDR3 has 15 amino acids. V lost 3 bases to trimming and J lost 5 bases, with 14 bases between them. Germline CDR1 is SGDLS and CDR2 is YYNGEE. The CDR3 region is CASSAGSRFTGELFF. CDR3 sequence (DNA): TGTGCCAGCAGCGCCGGATCTAGATTTACCGGGGAGCTGTTTTTT.

V and J are TRBV29-1 and TRBJ2-1; 12 nucleotides line up with TRBD2. The CDR3 length is 14 residues. Germline trimming cut 4 bases from V and 7 bases from J; bases unmatched to any gene: 5. Germline assignment: CDR1 SQVTM and CDR2 ANQGSEA. The CDR3 DNA reads as TGCAGCGTTGTTACTAGCGGGGGGATAAATGAGCAGTTCTTC. It codes for CSVVTSGGINEQFF.

This sequence joins TRBV18 and TRBJ1-1; the D is unclear. The CDR3 contains 14 residues. Germline V gene lookup returns CDR1 KGHSH and CDR2 LQKENI. V was cut by 2 bases and J by 1 base, with 8 bases left in between. The CDR3: CASSPSHRNTEAFF. The CDR3 bases are TGTGCCAGCTCACCATCACACAGGAACACTGAAGCTTTCTTT.

This chain joins TRBV7-9 and TRBJ2-6; no reliable D call. The CDR3 is 16 residues long. Germline assignment: CDR1 SEHNR and CDR2 FQNEAQ (reference sequence). V was shortened by 1 base and J by 0 bases, with 7 bases between the two germline ends. CDR3 DNA: TGTGCCAGCAGCTTAGTTTCCAACTCTGGGGCCAACGTCCTGACTTTC. This translates into CASSLVSNSGANVLTF.

V usage is TRBV10-3 and J usage is TRBJ1-1; D uncertain. V was clipped by 0 bases and J by 3 bases, with 11 bases between them. Per the germline V gene, CDR1 is ENHRY and CDR2 is SYGVKD. CDR3 length: 15 amino acids. The CDR3 region has the DNA TGTGCCATCAGTGAGTCGACACTGGGAGACACTGAAGCTTTCTTT. Its protein is CAISESTLGDTEAFF.

The CDR3 coding sequence is TGTGCCAGCACCCCTCCACAGGGGGAACATGGCTACACCTTC. Encoded protein: CASTPPQGEHGYTF. The chain recombines TRBV6-5 with TRBJ1-2, with 8 bases identical to TRBD1. Germline V gene data show CDR1 as MNHEY and CDR2 as SVGAGI. The J segment lost 6 bases and the V segment lost 7 bases, leaving 10 bases of the junction unmatched. The length of the CDR3 is 14 residues.

The chain combines TRBV6-1 with TRBJ1-2; D not resolved. The CDR3 is made up of 14 amino acids. CDR1 and CDR2 (germline): MNHNS, SASEGT. Trimming cost V 1 base and J 1 base, with 7 bases left between them. The CDR3 nucleotides are TGTGCCAGCAGTGAAGGTGGTCTTAACTATGGCTACACCTTC. It encodes CASSEGGLNYGYTF.

The V and J genes are TRBV29-1 and TRBJ2-1; tentatively, D is TRBD2 (5 bases). The CDR3 has 14 amino acids. V dropped 8 bases and J dropped 6 bases, with 20 bases sitting between them. Germline values: CDR1 SQVTM, CDR2 ANQGSEA. CDR3 protein: CSFKSGSRGNEQFF. The CDR3 coding sequence is TGCAGCTTCAAGTCTGGGTCCCGGGGCAATGAGCAGTTCTTC.

The chain employs TRBV25-1 and TRBJ2-4; D is tentatively TRBD1 or TRBD2 (5 bases each). Germline assignment: CDR1 MGHDK and CDR2 SYGVNS. This CDR3 has 12 residues. V was trimmed by 8 bases and J by 6 bases, leaving 11 bases between them. The CDR3 here is CASPPGRNIQYF. Here the CDR3 DNA reads TGTGCCAGCCCTCCGGGACGAAACATTCAGTACTTC.

V gene TRBV15 combines with J gene TRBJ1-2, with D possibly TRBD1 on 5 matching bases. Trimming stripped 1 base from V and 4 bases from J, with 10 bases between. Germline V gene sequence: CDR1 LNHNV, CDR2 YYDKDF (reference sequence). The CDR3 is made up of 14 amino acids. CDR3 DNA: TGTGCCACCAGCAGAGGGGCAGGGCTCTATGGCTACACCTTC. It encodes CATSRGAGLYGYTF.

CDR3 sequence: CASSEASYTTGELFF. For the CDR3, the DNA is TGTGCCAGCAGTGAAGCGTCGTACACAACCGGGGAGCTGTTTTTT. The chain joins TRBV6-1 to TRBJ2-2; D gene ambiguous. Per the germline V gene, CDR1 is MNHNS and CDR2 is SASEGT. The CDR3 consists of 15 residues. The germline V and J ends were trimmed by 0 bases and 5 bases, with 10 bases remaining between them.

V and J are TRBV30 and TRBJ1-4; 8 bases align to TRBD1. Germline CDR1 reads GTSNPN; CDR2 reads SVGIG (reference sequence). V was clipped by 6 bases and J by 7 bases; unmatched bases: 10. The CDR3 loop spans 14 amino acids. The CDR3: CACATTGGGEKLFF. The CDR3 nucleotides are TGTGCCTGCGCCACCACAGGGGGAGGTGAAAAACTGTTTTTT.

The chain recombines TRBV25-1 with TRBJ2-7, with TRBD1 identical over 9 bases. CDR3 length equals 13 residues. Per germline, CDR1 MGHDK and CDR2 SYGVNS. J lost 5 bases, V lost 6 bases, and 5 bases had no gene match. CDR3 residues: CASSRDRDHEQYF. CDR3 bases: TGTGCCAGCAGCCGGGACAGGGACCACGAGCAGTACTTC.

The V gene is TRBV4-2, the J gene TRBJ1-5; D not resolved. Germline V gene sequence: CDR1 LGHNA, CDR2 YNFKEQ. V shed 0 bases and J shed 2 bases, with 2 bases lying between them. The CDR3 loop spans 13 amino acids. The chain's CDR3 is CASSQDGNQPQHF. The CDR3, as DNA: TGTGCCAGCAGCCAAGATGGCAATCAGCCCCAGCATTTT.

This CDR3 reads CASSHSADTQYF. The CDR3 bases are TGTGCCAGCAGTCACAGCGCAGATACGCAGTATTTT. This chain uses TRBV27 with TRBJ2-3; D gene unclear. The CDR3 sequence is 12 residues long. V was pared by 5 bases and J by 4 bases, with 7 bases between. Looked up from germline, CDR1 is MNHEY and CDR2 is SMNVEV (reference sequence).